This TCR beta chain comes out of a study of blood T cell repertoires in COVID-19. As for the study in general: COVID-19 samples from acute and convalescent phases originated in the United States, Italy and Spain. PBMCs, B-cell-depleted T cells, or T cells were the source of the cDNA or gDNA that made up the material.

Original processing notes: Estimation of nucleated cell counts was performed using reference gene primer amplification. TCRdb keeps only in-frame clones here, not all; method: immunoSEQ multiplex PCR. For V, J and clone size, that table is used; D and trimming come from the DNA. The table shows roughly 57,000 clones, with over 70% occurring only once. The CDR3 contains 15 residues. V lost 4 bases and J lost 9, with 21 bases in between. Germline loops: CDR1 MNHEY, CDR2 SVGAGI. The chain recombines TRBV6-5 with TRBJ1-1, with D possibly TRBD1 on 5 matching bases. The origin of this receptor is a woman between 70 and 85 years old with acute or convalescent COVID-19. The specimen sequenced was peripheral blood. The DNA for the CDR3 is TGTGCCAGCAGTTCGGGTGATCTTCGGAGGGGCAAAGCTTTCTTT. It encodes CASSSGDLRRGKAFF.